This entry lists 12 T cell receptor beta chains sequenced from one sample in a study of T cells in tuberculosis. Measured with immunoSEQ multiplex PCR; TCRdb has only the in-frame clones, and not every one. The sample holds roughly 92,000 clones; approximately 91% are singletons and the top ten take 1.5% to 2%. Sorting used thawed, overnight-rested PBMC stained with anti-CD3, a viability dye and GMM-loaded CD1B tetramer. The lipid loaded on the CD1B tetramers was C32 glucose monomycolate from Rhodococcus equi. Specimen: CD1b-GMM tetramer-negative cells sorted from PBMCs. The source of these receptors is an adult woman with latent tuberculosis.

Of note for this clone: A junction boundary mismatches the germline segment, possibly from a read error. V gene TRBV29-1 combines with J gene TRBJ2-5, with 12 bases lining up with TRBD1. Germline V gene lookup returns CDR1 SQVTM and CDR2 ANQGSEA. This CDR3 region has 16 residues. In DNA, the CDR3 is TGCAGCGCAGGGACAGGGGGCGGCGGGATACAAGAGACCCACTACTTC. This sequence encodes CSAGTGGGGIQETHYF.

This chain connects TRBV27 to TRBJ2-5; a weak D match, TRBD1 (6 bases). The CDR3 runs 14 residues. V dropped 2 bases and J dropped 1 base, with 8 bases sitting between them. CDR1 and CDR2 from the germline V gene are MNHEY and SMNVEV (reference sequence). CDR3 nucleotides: TGTGCCAGCAGTTTAGGGGGCGGCCAAGAGACCCAGTACTTC. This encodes CASSLGGGQETQYF.

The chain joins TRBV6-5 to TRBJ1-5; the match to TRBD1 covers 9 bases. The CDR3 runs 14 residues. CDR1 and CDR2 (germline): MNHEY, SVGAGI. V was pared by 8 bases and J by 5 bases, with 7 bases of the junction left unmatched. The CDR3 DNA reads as TGTGCCAGCGCCCAGGGGACAGGGCATCAGCCCCAGCATTTT. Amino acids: CASAQGTGHQPQHF.

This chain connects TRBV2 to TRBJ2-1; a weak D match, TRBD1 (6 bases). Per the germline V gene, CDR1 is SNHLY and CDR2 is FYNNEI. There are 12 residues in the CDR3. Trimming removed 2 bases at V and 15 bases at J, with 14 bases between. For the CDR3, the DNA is TGTGCCAGCAGTGAAACAGGGCAACAATGGTTCTTC. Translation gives CASSETGQQWFF. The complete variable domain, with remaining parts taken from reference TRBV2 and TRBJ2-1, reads EPEVTQTPSHQVTQMGQEVILRCVPISNHLYFYWYRQILGQKVEFLVSFYNNEISEKSEIFDDQFSVERPDGSNFTLKIRSTKLEDSAMYFCASSETGQQWFFGPGTRLTVL.

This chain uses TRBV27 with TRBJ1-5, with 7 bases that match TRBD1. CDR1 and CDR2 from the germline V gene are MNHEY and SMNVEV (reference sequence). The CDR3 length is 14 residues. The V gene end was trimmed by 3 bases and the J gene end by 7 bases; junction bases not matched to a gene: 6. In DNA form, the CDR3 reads TGTGCCAGCAGTTTGGGCCCCAGGGGGCAGCCCCAGCATTTT. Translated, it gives CASSLGPRGQPQHF.

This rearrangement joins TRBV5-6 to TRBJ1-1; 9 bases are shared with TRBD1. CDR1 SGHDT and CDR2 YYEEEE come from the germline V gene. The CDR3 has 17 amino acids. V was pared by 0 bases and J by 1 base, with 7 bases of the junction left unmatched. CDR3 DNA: TGTGCCAGCAGCTTGGGGGACAGGGATGGGTGGAACACTGAAGCTTTCTTT. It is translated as CASSLGDRDGWNTEAFF.

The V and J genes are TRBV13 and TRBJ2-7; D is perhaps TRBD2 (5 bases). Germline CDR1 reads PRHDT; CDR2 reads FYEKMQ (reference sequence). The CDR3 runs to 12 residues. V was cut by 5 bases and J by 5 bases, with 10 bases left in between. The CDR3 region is CASSPGSHEQYF. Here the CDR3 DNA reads TGTGCCAGCAGCCCGGGGTCACACGAGCAGTACTTC.

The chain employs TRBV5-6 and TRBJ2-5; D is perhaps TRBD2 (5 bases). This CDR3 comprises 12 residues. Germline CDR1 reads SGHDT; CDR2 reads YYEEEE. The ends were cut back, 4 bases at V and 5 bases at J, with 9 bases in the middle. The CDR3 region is CASSRTGETQYF. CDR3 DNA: TGTGCCAGCAGCCGGACTGGCGAGACCCAGTACTTC.

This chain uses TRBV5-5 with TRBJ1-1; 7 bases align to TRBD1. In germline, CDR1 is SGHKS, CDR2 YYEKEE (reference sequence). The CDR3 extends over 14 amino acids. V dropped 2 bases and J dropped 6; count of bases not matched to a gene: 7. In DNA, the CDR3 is TGTGCCAGCAGCTTCGCCGGGACAGCCCCTGAAGCTTTCTTT. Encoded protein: CASSFAGTAPEAFF.

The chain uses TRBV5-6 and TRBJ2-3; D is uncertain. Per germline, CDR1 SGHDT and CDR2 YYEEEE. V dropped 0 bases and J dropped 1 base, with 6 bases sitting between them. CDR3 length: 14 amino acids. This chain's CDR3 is CASSLDQGTDTQYF. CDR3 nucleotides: TGTGCCAGCAGCTTGGACCAGGGCACAGATACGCAGTATTTT.

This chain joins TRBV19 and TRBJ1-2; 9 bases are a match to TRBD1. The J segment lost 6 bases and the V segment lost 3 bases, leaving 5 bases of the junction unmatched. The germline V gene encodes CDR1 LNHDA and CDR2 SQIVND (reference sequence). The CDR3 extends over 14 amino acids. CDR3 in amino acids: CASSIGQGFDGYTF. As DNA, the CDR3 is TGTGCCAGTAGTATCGGACAGGGGTTCGATGGCTACACCTTC.

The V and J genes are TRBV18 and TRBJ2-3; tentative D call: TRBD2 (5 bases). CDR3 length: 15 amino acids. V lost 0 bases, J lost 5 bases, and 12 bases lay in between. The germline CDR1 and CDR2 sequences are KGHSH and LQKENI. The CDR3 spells CASSPPASRGDTQYF. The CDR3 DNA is TGTGCCAGCTCACCACCGGCTAGCCGGGGAGATACGCAGTATTTT.